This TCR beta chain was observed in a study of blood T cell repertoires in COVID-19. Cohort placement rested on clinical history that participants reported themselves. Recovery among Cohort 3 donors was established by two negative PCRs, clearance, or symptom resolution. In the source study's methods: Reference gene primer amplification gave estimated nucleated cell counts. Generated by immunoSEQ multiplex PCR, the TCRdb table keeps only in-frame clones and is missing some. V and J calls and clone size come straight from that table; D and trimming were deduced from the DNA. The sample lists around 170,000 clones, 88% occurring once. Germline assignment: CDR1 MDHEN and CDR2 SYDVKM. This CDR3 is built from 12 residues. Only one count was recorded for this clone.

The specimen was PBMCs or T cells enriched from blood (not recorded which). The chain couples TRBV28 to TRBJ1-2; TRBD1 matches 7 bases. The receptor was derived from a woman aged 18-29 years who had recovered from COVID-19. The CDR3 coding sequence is TGTGCACTCGGACAGGCAATAGGAGGCTACACCTTC. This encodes CALGQAIGGYTF.